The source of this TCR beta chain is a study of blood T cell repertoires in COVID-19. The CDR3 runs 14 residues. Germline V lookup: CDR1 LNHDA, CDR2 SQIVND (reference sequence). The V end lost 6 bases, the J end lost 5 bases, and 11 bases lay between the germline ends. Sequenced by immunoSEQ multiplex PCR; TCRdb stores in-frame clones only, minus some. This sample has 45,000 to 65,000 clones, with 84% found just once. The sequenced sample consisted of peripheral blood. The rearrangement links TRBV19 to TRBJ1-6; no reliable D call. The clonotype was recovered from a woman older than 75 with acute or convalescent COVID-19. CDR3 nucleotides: TGTGCCAGTAGGGAGGGAGGTGATAATTCACCCCTCCACTTT. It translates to CASREGGDNSPLHF.